The present entry profiles one TCR beta chain with its context. The record originates from a study of blood T cell repertoires in COVID-19. Whole-study context: Whether acute or convalescent, the COVID-19 samples came from the United States, Italy and Spain. Sources were T cells, B-cell-depleted T cells, or PBMCs; the material itself was cDNA or gDNA.

In the source study's methods: Nucleated cell counts were estimated from reference gene primer amplification. TCRdb's table, derived via immunoSEQ multiplex PCR, lists solely in-frame clones and lacks some. That table is the source of V, J and clone size, and D and trimming were worked out from the DNA. Altogether almost 70,000 clones are present, around three quarters being singletons, with the ten largest covering approximately 15%. Germline V CDR1 and CDR2: MGHRA, YSYEKL. There are 16 residues in the CDR3. V shed 4 bases, J shed 4 bases, and the junction held 13 bases outside the gene matches. V and J are TRBV4-1 and TRBJ2-7, with TRBD1 matching over 7 bases. The material sequenced was peripheral blood. The source is a man in his sixties with acute or convalescent COVID-19. CDR3 in DNA: TGCGCCAGCAGCCCAGGGGCGACAGGGCTTAGGTACGAGCAGTACTTC. It specifies CASSPGATGLRYEQYF.